These 6 T cell receptor beta chains originate from one sample sequenced in a study of blood T cell repertoires in COVID-19. Repertoires were generated with immunoSEQ multiplex PCR, while TCRdb's copy carries only in-frame clones and drops some. The repertoire holds 55,000 to 65,000 clones, with around 77% as singletons. The material sequenced was peripheral blood. These receptors originate from a man in his fifties or sixties with acute or convalescent COVID-19.

The chain recombines TRBV2 with TRBJ2-5; D may be TRBD2 (5 bases). The V and J ends lost 3 bases and 7 bases respectively, with 12 bases between them. CDR1 and CDR2 (germline): SNHLY, FYNNEI. The CDR3 contains 13 residues. The CDR3 spells CASSDDGRGTQYF. The CDR3 nucleotides are TGTGCCAGCAGTGACGATGGCCGGGGGACCCAGTACTTC.

The rearrangement uses TRBV19 and TRBJ1-4, with D perhaps TRBD1 (5 bases). This CDR3 is 18 amino acids long. V gave up 3 bases and J gave up 0 bases, with 17 bases separating them. Germline CDR1 and CDR2: LNHDA and SQIVND (reference sequence). Here the CDR3 DNA reads TGTGCCAGTAGTATCCGCCACAGGAGTCTTACAACTAATGAAAAACTGTTTTTT. Protein sequence: CASSIRHRSLTTNEKLFF. Filled out from reference TRBV19 and TRBJ1-4, the complete variable domain reads DGGITQSPKYLFRKEGQNVTLSCEQNLNHDAMYWYRQDPGQGLRLIYYSQIVNDFQKGDIAEGYSVSREKKESFPLTVTSAQKNPTAFYLCASSIRHRSLTTNEKLFFGSGTQLSVL.

This chain links TRBV21-1 with TRBJ1-1. TRBV21-1 is a recognized pseudogene. The CDR3 is 9 amino acids. DNA of the CDR3: TGTGCCCTAGAGGGTGAAGCTTTCTTT. Translation: CALEGEAFF.

This chain uses TRBV7-9 with TRBJ2-5; 8 positions agree with TRBD2. V shed 4 bases, J shed 6 bases, and the junction held 13 bases outside the gene matches. This CDR3 spans 16 amino acids. CDR1 and CDR2 (germline): SEHNR, FQNEAQ (reference sequence). CDR3 coding DNA: TGTGCCAGCAGCTCCGCTAGGGGCGGGGGGCTGAAGACCCAGTACTTC. Its protein product is CASSSARGGGLKTQYF.

The chain recombines TRBV18 with TRBJ2-7; possibly TRBD2 for D (8 bases). The V end was cut by 3 bases, the J end by 1 base, with 22 bases between. CDR1 and CDR2 (germline): KGHSH, LQKENI. CDR3 length: 18 amino acids. Here the CDR3 reads CASSPATGGGRGSYEQYF. CDR3 DNA sequence: TGTGCCAGCTCACCTGCGACGGGAGGGGGCCGTGGGTCCTACGAGCAGTACTTC.

The rearrangement uses TRBV12-3 or TRBV12-4 and TRBJ1-6; D is ambiguous. V lost 1 base to trimming and J lost 9 bases, with 4 bases between them. This CDR3 comprises 12 residues. In DNA, the CDR3 is TGTGCCAGCAGTTTAGAGCGTTCACCCCTCCACTTT. Translation: CASSLERSPLHF.